A single sample is the source of the 13 T cell receptor beta chains below, sequenced in a study of T-cell reconstitution after alpha-beta-depleted transplantation in children. It was with unique molecular identifiers that the TCRbeta library was prepared. MiXCR was run by TCRdb on the PCR reads, yielding one entry per CDR3 protein. There are approximately 150,000 distinct CDR3 sequences in the sample; 8.8% occur only once, and roughly 20% lies in the top ten. The material was PBMCs, mostly from graft donor cells, obtained 180 days after TCRalphabeta/CD19-depleted stem cell transplant. The origin of the receptors is a female patient aged 2 to 10 who had a stem cell transplant for congenital amegakaryocytic thrombocytopenia, so the T cells may come from the graft donor.

The J gene is TRBJ2-2, the V gene TRBV5-1, with D possibly matching TRBD1 (5 bases). The length of the CDR3 is 15 residues. The V and J ends lost 2 bases and 1 base respectively, with 9 bases between them. From germline, CDR1 is SGHRS and CDR2 YFSETQ. In DNA form, the CDR3 reads TGCGCCAGCAGCTTTAACACAGGGAACACCGGGGAGCTGTTTTTT. It yields the protein CASSFNTGNTGELFF. Complete variable domain (other parts from reference TRBV5-1 and TRBJ2-2): KAGVTQTPRYLIKTRGQQVTLSCSPISGHRSVSWYQQTPGQGLQFLFEYFSETQRNKGNFPGRFSGRQFSNSRSEMNVSTLELGDSALYLCASSFNTGNTGELFFGEGSRLTVL.

J is TRBJ2-1 and V is TRBV20-1; TRBD1 might be the D (6 bases). Trimming took off 6 bases at V and 0 bases at J, with 15 bases between the two ends. Germline CDR1 and CDR2: DFQATT and SNEGSKA (reference sequence). CDR3 length equals 15 residues. The CDR3 DNA follows: TGCAGTGCGGCCTGGGACACGAACTCCTACAATGAGCAGTTCTTC. Protein product: CSAAWDTNSYNEQFF.

This clonotype was found many times. This chain joins TRBV20-1 and TRBJ1-2; 9 bases fit TRBD1. V shed 3 bases, J shed 5 bases, and the junction held 4 bases outside the gene matches. The V gene's germline CDR1 is DFQATT and CDR2 SNEGSKA (reference sequence). The CDR3 contains 13 residues. CDR3 nucleotides: TGCAGTGCTAGGGGGACAGGGCTTTATGGCTACACCTTC. It specifies CSARGTGLYGYTF.

CDR3 coding DNA: TGTGCCACCAGTGATTTTGACAGGTTGGACTACACCTTC. Residues: CATSDFDRLDYTF. The chain joins TRBV24-1 to TRBJ1-2; D is perhaps TRBD1 (6 bases). The CDR3 is 13 amino acids. Trimming took off 1 base at V and 10 bases at J, with 12 bases between the two ends. The V gene's germline CDR1 is KGHDR and CDR2 SFDVKD.

In its sample, this clonotype was seen a few times. Written as DNA, the CDR3 is TGCAGTGTTGGTGGTGGGGCGGACTACGAGCAGTACTTC. It is translated as CSVGGGADYEQYF. The chain combines TRBV20-1 with TRBJ2-7; D might be TRBD1 (5 bases). Germline V gene lookup returns CDR1 DFQATT and CDR2 SNEGSKA (reference sequence). Trimming shortened V by 7 bases and J by 3 bases, and 16 bases separated the two germline ends. The CDR3 consists of 13 residues.

This clonotype was seen at least ten times. V gene TRBV15 combines with J gene TRBJ1-5, with D maybe TRBD1 (6 bases). The CDR3 runs to 14 residues. Looked up from germline, CDR1 is LNHNV and CDR2 is YYDKDF (reference sequence). V lost 5 bases, J lost 5 bases, and 13 bases lay in between. The CDR3: CATSVDRFYQPQHF. CDR3 in DNA: TGTGCCACCAGCGTCGACAGGTTCTATCAGCCCCAGCATTTT.

The chain carries TRBV7-8 and TRBJ1-2; no clear D gene. The CDR3 consists of 16 residues. Germline loops: CDR1 SGHVS, CDR2 FQNEAQ. V was cut by 3 bases and J by 0 bases, with 14 bases left in between. CDR3 nucleotide sequence: TGTGCCAGCAGCTTTTTTTCCCCAGACCCTAACTATGGCTACACCTTC. Translated, it gives CASSFFSPDPNYGYTF.

There are many counts of this clonotype. This chain links TRBV20-1 with TRBJ1-2; D not certain. This CDR3 has 10 amino acids. From germline, CDR1 is DFQATT and CDR2 SNEGSKA (reference sequence). Trimming took 6 bases from V and 2 from J, leaving 4 bases between them. CDR3 nucleotide sequence: TGCAGTGCCCGAAACTATGGCTACACCTTC. The encoded protein is CSARNYGYTF.

With regard to this clonotype: This may come from a read error, since a much larger clone is one base off. V is TRBV3-1 and J is TRBJ2-2; D may be TRBD1 or TRBD2 (5 bases each). This CDR3 comprises 17 residues. From germline, CDR1 is LGHDT and CDR2 YNNKEL (reference sequence). The CDR3 DNA reads as TGTGCCAGCTGCCAATTATCAGGGAGTCCGAACACCGGGGAGCTGTTTTTT. This codes for CASCQLSGSPNTGELFF.

The chain combines TRBV7-2 with TRBJ2-3; possible D gene TRBD2, 6 bases. Germline loops: CDR1 SGHTA, CDR2 FQGNSA. The CDR3 loop spans 17 amino acids. Trimming removed 5 bases from V and 6 bases from J, with 24 bases in between. CDR3 DNA: TGTGCCAGCAGCCTCAGGAGGGGACTTCAAATGGCGGATACGCAGTATTTT. Protein sequence: CASSLRRGLQMADTQYF.

This clonotype has just a few counts. The chain employs TRBV12-3 or TRBV12-4 and TRBJ2-1; D is uncertain. This CDR3 is 12 amino acids long. V dropped 3 bases and J dropped 10 bases, with 10 bases sitting between them. The CDR3 DNA reads TGTGCCAGCAGTTTGGATTGGCGGGAGCAGTTCTTC. Translating it yields CASSLDWREQFF.

This clonotype was detected ten times or more. The chain couples TRBV24-1 to TRBJ2-7, with D perhaps matching TRBD1 or TRBD2 (5 bases each). The CDR3 totals 14 residues. V was cut by 4 bases and J by 2 bases, with 11 bases left in between. CDR1 is KGHDR, CDR2 SFDVKD, per germline. Here the CDR3 DNA reads TGTGCCACCAGTGACGGGACGGATACCTACGAGCAGTACTTC. Translated, it gives CATSDGTDTYEQYF.

This rearrangement joins TRBV24-1 to TRBJ2-1, with D maybe TRBD2 (6 bases). Germline V CDR1 and CDR2: KGHDR, SFDVKD. CDR3 length equals 13 residues. V lost 7 bases and J 8 bases, leaving 14 bases between the germline ends. CDR3 region: CATSSARGDEQFF. CDR3 bases: TGTGCCACCAGCTCCGCGCGGGGCGATGAGCAGTTCTTC.